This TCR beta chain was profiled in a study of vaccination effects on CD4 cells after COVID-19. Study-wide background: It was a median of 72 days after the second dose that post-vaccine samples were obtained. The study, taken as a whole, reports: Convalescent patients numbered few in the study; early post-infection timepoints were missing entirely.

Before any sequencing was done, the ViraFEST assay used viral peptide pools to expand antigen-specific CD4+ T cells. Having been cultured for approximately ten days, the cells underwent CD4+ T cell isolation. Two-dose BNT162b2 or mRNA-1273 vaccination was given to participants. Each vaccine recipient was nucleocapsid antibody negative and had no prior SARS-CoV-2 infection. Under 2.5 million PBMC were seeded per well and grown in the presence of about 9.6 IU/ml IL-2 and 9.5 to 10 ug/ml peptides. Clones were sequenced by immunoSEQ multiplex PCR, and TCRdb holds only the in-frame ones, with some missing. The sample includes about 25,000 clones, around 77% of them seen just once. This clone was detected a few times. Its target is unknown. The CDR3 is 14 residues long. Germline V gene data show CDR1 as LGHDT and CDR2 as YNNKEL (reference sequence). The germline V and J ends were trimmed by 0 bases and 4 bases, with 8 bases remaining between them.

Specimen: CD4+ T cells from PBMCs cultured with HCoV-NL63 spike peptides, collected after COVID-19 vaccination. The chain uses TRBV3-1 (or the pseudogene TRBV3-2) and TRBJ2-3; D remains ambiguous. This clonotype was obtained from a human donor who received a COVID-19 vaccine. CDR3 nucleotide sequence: TGTGCCAGCAGCCAAGATTGGTGGTCAGATACGCAGTATTTT. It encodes CASSQDWWSDTQYF.